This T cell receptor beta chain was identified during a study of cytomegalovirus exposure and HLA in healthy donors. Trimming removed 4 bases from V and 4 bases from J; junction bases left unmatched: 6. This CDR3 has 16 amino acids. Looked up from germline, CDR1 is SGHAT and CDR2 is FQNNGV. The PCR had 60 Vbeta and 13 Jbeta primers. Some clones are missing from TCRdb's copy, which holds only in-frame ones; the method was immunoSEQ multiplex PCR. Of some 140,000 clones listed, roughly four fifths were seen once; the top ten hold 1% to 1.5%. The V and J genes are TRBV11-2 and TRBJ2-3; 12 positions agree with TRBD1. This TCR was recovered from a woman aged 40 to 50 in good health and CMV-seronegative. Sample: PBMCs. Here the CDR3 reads CASSSNRDRGPDTQYF. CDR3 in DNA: TGTGCCAGCAGCTCGAATCGGGACAGGGGGCCAGATACGCAGTATTTT.